This T cell receptor beta chain was profiled in a study of Ad26.COV2.S vaccination and SARS-CoV-2 variants. Study as a whole: Intramuscular Ad26.COV2.S at 5x10^10 or 1x10^11 viral particles.

The study, taken as a whole, reports: Spike-specific responses of CD8+ and CD4+ T cells were reported to display substantial breadth after vaccination. It was vaccine recipients, not placebo recipients, who had the higher spike-specific TCR breadth.

Deletions cut 2 bases from V and 2 bases from J, with 10 bases between. Germline-derived CDR1 and CDR2 are SGHRS and YFSETQ. The CDR3 is made up of 14 amino acids. Profiling relied on immunoSEQ multiplex PCR, and the TCRdb table lists in-frame clones only, not all of them. Of approximately 480,000 clones in the sample, approximately 90% were seen once. About this clone itself: As yet, its antigen is unknown. The same CDR3 arises from other DNA sequences in this sample as well.

The treatment here: around 19 received Ad26.COV2.S at low or high dose, single or two shots; several received placebo; per-sample allocation not given. The samples were gathered on day 63 after the first injection of vaccine or placebo. A Boston adult aged 18-55 years was the donor. This sequence originates from a person between 18 and 60 years old who received the Ad26.COV2.S COVID-19 vaccine or a placebo. V gene TRBV5-1 combines with J gene TRBJ2-5; D is uncertain. The sequencing used peripheral blood, collected in a trial of Ad26.COV2.S vaccine versus placebo. The CDR3 bases are TGCGCCAGCAGCTTATTCTTGGGGCAAGAGACCCAGTACTTC. It codes for CASSLFLGQETQYF.